This T cell receptor beta chain is from a study of shared clonotypes between healthy human individuals. Study background: Per-donor plates numbered three CD4 naive, three CD4 memory, two CD8 naive and one CD8 memory. Study results and limitations: Relative to memory subsets, naive subsets generally showed larger estimated richness.

As to this clone: Its antigen is not known.

The run depth of the assay was deep. On sorted subsets, replicate PCRs used approximately 190 ng DNA, or around 30,000 T cell genomes. Generated by immunoSEQ multiplex PCR, the TCRdb table keeps only in-frame clones and is missing some. Of 2,500,000 or so clones in the sample, 85% to 95% were seen once. Germline assignment: CDR1 KGHSH and CDR2 LQKENI. There are 14 residues in the CDR3. The trim removed 4 bases at V and 2 bases at J, leaving 3 bases unmatched. The rearrangement uses TRBV18 and TRBJ2-7, with TRBD1 identical over 9 bases. This TCR came from a man in his late teens or twenties in good health. Some clones in this sample may be carry-over from other donors' samples. What was sequenced was naive CD4+ T cells from PBMCs. Subset meaning: CD45RA+ positively selected. CDR3 bases: TGTGCCAGCTCACTCGGGACAGGGACCTACGAGCAGTACTTC. Translating it yields CASSLGTGTYEQYF.